This T cell receptor (beta chain) was documented in a study of cytomegalovirus exposure and HLA in healthy donors. Study-level points and caveats: For TCR beta chains, V- and J-gene trimming was later linked to a missense DCLRE1C variant. Accounts indicate the classifier identified cytomegalovirus status with strong specificity and sensitivity. Reportedly, TCR beta sequences accurately predicted HLA-A and HLA-B alleles in most subjects.

In germline, CDR1 is LNHDA, CDR2 SQIVND (reference sequence). Unmatched junction bases numbered 5, after V lost 3 bases and J lost 7 bases. CDR3 size: 13 residues. In regard to this clone: Its target is not known.

Every donor was a healthy person donating bone marrow. 13 Jbeta primers and 60 Vbeta primers were used for the PCR. Clones were read by immunoSEQ multiplex PCR, and TCRdb kept only the in-frame ones, dropping some. The sample has 140,000 to 150,000 clones; approximately 72% are singletons. The chain has TRBV19 and TRBJ1-2; 7 bases map to TRBD1. Input material: PBMCs. This receptor was obtained from a man in his forties in good health and CMV-seronegative. CDR3: CASSMLQGSGYTF. The CDR3 DNA follows: TGTGCCAGTAGTATGCTACAGGGGAGTGGCTACACCTTC.